This TCR delta chain was captured in a study of gamma-delta chains in newborns, infants, children. Looking at the study overall: Polyclonal expansion of innate γδ T cells after birth follows microbial exposure.

This clone was recorded a few times. There is a difference at residue 15 between the TCRdb protein and the DNA translation, so the protein given here was translated from the DNA. TCRdb reanalysed the reads via CATT. This table holds about 8,300 delta-chain clones, 1.6% found once. The CDR3 has 18 amino acids. CDR1 is TSWWSYY and CDR2 is QGS in the germline V gene. The chain uses TRDV1 and TRDJ1; tentative D call: TRDD2 (6 bases). Material: blood. The receptor was derived from a child who was a newborn, infant or young child, either healthy, febrile or measles-vaccinated (not recorded which). CDR3 region: CALGESPSLPDYTDRLIF. The CDR3 DNA follows: TGTGCTCTTGGGGAATCTCCTTCCCTCCCGGATTACACCGATAGACTCATCTTT.